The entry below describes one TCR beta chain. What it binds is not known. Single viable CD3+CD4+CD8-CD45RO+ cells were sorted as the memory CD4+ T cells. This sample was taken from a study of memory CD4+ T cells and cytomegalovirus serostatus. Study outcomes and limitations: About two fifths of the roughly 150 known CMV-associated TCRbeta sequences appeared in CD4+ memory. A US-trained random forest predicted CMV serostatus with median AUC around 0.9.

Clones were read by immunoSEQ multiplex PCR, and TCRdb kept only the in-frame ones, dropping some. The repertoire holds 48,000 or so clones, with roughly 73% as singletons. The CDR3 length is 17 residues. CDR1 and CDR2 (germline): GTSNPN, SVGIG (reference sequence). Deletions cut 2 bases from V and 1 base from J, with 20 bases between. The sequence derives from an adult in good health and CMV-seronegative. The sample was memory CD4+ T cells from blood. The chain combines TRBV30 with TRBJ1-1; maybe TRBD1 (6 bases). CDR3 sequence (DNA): TGTGCCTGGAGTAAGCAGGGGCTTTTTGGGCGGAACACTGAAGCTTTCTTT. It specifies CAWSKQGLFGRNTEAFF.